This TCR beta chain was sequenced for a study of identical twins. This clonotype was seen repeatedly, ten times or more. This CDR3 has 15 residues. The trim removed 5 bases at V and 7 bases at J, leaving 7 bases unmatched. TCRdb ran MiXCR on the 5' RACE reads and lists one entry per CDR3 protein. The sample yields roughly 700,000 distinct CDR3 sequences, less than 10% seen once. This sample also appeared in a second study, on yellow fever vaccine responses in identical twins.

The sequenced material came from PBMCs. The V and J genes are TRBV12-3 or TRBV12-4 and TRBJ1-6, with 8 nucleotides matching TRBD1. The receptor's source is a woman between 18 and 30 years old in good health. The CDR3 sequence is CASSGRTGNNSPLHF. CDR3 bases: TGTGCCAGCAGTGGGAGGACAGGGAACAATTCACCCCTCCACTTT.